This is a list of T cell receptor beta chains from one sample in a study of monozygotic twins with inflammatory bowel disease. TCRdb reprocessed the 5' RACE reads, keeping one entry per CDR3 protein, no DNA. Its listing shows more than 300,000 distinct CDR3 sequences. Input material: blood. These TCRs come from a human donor with ulcerative colitis or Crohn's disease, or a healthy co-twin of an affected twin (not recorded which). Each CDR3 is given with its conserved first and last residue.

v_call,j_call,cdr3_length,cdr3_aa
TRBV5-1,TRBJ2-3,15,CASSSGSVITDTQYF
TRBV6-1,TRBJ2-1,14,CASSEGGGAYEQFF
TRBV4-1,TRBJ1-6,15,CASSQDPGNNSPLHF
TRBV5-1,TRBJ2-5,14,CASSFGTGSETQYF
TRBV7-3,TRBJ2-3,14,CASSLGSATDTQYF
TRBV5-1,TRBJ1-1,13,CASSWGQGGEAFF
TRBV10-3,TRBJ2-7,13,CAISETRPYEQYF
TRBV7-2,TRBJ1-3,13,CASSTNSGNTIYF
TRBV5-4,TRBJ2-6,14,CASSLESGANVLTF
TRBV7-8,TRBJ2-1,13,CASNLDPNNEQFF
TRBV2,TRBJ2-2,14,CASSERDLLEELFF
TRBV5-1,TRBJ2-1,14,CASSKDRARNEQFF
TRBV20-1,TRBJ2-2,15,CSARDVDGYTGELFF
TRBV6-1,TRBJ2-7,14,CASSELAGEYEQYF
TRBV7-2,TRBJ1-6,15,CATDRDRSSGSPLHF
TRBV6-5,TRBJ1-2,11,CASRRGQGFSF
TRBV20-1,TRBJ2-7,14,CSAFWAGQGYEQYF
TRBV14,TRBJ2-5,17,CASSQATSARGQKTQYF
TRBV15,TRBJ2-5,14,CATSRDNRGETQYF
TRBV5-1,TRBJ2-7,15,CASSLGDRASNEQYF
TRBV5-1,TRBJ1-1,14,CASSLDSAPAEAFF
TRBV7-8,TRBJ2-7,14,CASSRIGTAYEQYF
TRBV18,TRBJ2-7,14,CASSPLPGDYEQYF
TRBV15,TRBJ2-1,16,CATSRDSSSGYNEQFF
TRBV29-1,TRBJ1-1,13,CSVEGTGTTEAFF
TRBV6-5,TRBJ2-7,15,CASSYPAGTSYEQYF
TRBV5-1,TRBJ2-5,16,CASSPGSGAFQETQYF